The sequence of this TCR beta chain was determined in a study of cytomegalovirus exposure and HLA in healthy donors. There are 15 residues in the CDR3. Trimming removed 7 bases at V and 7 bases at J, with 20 bases between. Germline V gene sequence: CDR1 MNHNS, CDR2 SASEGT. Points on this clone: Its antigen is as yet unknown.

Study-level points and caveats: Upon later analysis, HLA-associated TCR beta chains proved more clonally expanded than other, equally common chains.

PCR used 60 Vbeta primers and 13 Jbeta primers. The data were produced by immunoSEQ multiplex PCR, yet TCRdb's version contains in-frame clones alone and is incomplete. The sample has 120,000 or so clones, over 60% seen once. The TCR was taken from a woman aged 40-49 years in good health and CMV-seropositive. The rearrangement links TRBV6-1 to TRBJ1-5; no firm D call. The source material was PBMCs. CDR3 sequence (DNA): TGTGCCAGCACCTCGGGGAGATCGGCTTCGCAGCCCCAGCATTTT. As protein: CASTSGRSASQPQHF.